This T cell receptor beta chain was identified during a study of T-cell reconstitution after alpha-beta-depleted transplantation in children. Unique molecular identifiers were built into the TCRbeta library. Using its own MiXCR run on the PCR reads, TCRdb lists one record per CDR3 protein. In the table there are around 700,000 distinct CDR3 sequences, less than 15% of which are singletons. V lost 3 bases, J lost 4 bases, and 13 bases lay in between. Germline-derived CDR1 and CDR2 are SGDLS and YYNGEE. There are 15 residues in the CDR3. Study-level results: High day-60 TCRbeta diversity in some patients came from surviving recipient T cells and thymic progenitors. By one year post-transplant, T-cell counts and diversity largely arose from T cells that were newly produced.

About this clonotype itself: What it recognizes is unknown.

The J gene is TRBJ2-2, the V gene TRBV9, with D possibly TRBD2 on 5 matching bases. Sequences were derived from PBMCs, sampled before TCRalphabeta/CD19-depleted stem cell transplant. This receptor was taken from a girl aged 2-10 years with congenital amegakaryocytic thrombocytopenia, due to receive a stem cell transplant. The CDR3 reads CASSAAGVGTGELFF. The CDR3 nucleotides read TGTGCCAGCAGCGCCGCCGGGGTCGGCACCGGGGAGCTGTTTTTT.